This T cell receptor (beta chain) was identified in a study of beta chain features in type 1 diabetes. Broader study findings: Shorter TCRB CDR3s, moderately but significantly so, were found in Type 1 diabetes patients in all four CD4+ subsets.

Investigators reverse transcribed all isolated RNA, so they sequenced expressed TCRB transcripts. TCRdb keeps only in-frame clones here, not all; method: immunoSEQ multiplex PCR. The sample lists 600,000 to 650,000 clones, less than 20% seen once, with around 0.095% in the top ten. Regarding this clone: What it binds is not known.

CD4+ cells of the naive, central memory, regulatory and stem cell-like memory types were sorted via CD45RO/CCR7/CD25/CD127/CD95/CD27. Germline V gene sequence: CDR1 SQVTM, CDR2 ANQGSEA. The junction had 3 bases not matched to a gene; V was cut back by 5 bases and J by 0 bases. This CDR3 region has 13 residues. The chain uses TRBV29-1 and TRBJ1-2; TRBD1 aligns across 7 bases. The sequencing input was naive CD4+ T cells from blood. The sequence derives from a man aged 18 to 30 in good health. This CDR3 is CSVRTGSNYGYTF. The CDR3 bases are TGCAGCGTTCGGACAGGTTCTAACTATGGCTACACCTTC.